The clone carrying this T cell receptor beta chain has ten or more counts. Its antigen is undetermined. This CDR3 spans 16 amino acids. V dropped 0 bases and J dropped 3 bases, with 12 bases sitting between them. Investigators profiled TCR beta VDJ and CDR3 from genomic DNA template. Each CDR3 protein gets one entry after TCRdb re-called the reads with MiXCR. The data contain about 420,000 distinct CDR3 sequences, 55% to 70% of them singletons. This record belongs to a study of CD8+CD57+ T cells in acquired aplastic anemia. At the level of the study: Sorted CD4+ and CD8+ cells yielded roughly 3.4 ug of DNA on average.

The study, taken as a whole, reports: A set of twenty-nine CD8+ CDR3 sequences was shared between patients and controls, and these sequences appeared highly expressed in patients.

The sequence came from a human donor in good health, serving as a control. The chain links TRBV12-3 or TRBV12-4 to TRBJ1-5; D not certain. The specimen was sorted CD4+, CD8+, or CD8+CD57+ T cells (not recorded which) from PBMCs. In nucleotides, the CDR3 is TGTGCCAGCAGTTTAGCCCTAAGACGGAACAATCAGCCCCAGCATTTT. Translated: CASSLALRRNNQPQHF.